The T cell receptor (beta chain) described here comes from a study of a mutant IDH1 vaccine in newly diagnosed glioma. In the study overall: Before enrollment, the patients had been treated with radiotherapy alone, temozolomide alone, or both together. Most of them had received both. At week 47 came visit V13, while visit V12 had come at week 35.

As to this clone: No antigen is known for it.

The sample's time point: week 35, safety follow-up. The study gave 300 ug of mutant IDH1 20-mer peptide per vaccine dose, with topical imiquimod. The CDR3 length is 15 residues. Germline V lookup: CDR1 MGHRA, CDR2 YSYEKL. V shed 6 bases and J shed 0 bases, with 12 bases lying between them. Repertoires were generated with immunoSEQ multiplex PCR, while TCRdb's copy carries only in-frame clones and drops some. This sample has roughly 30,000 clones, with approximately 78% found just once. The sequencing used PBMCs, collected from a glioma patient whose treatment included an IDH1 peptide vaccine. This TCR was sampled from a woman aged 40 to 55 with glioma. The V call is TRBV4-1, the J call TRBJ2-1; weak D call: TRBD1 (5 bases). The DNA for the CDR3 is TGCGCCAGCAGACAGGACGCGAGCTCCTACAATGAGCAGTTCTTC. It specifies CASRQDASSYNEQFF.